These 27 T cell receptor beta chains were all obtained from the same sample, sequenced in a study of beta chain features in type 1 diabetes (dated by TCRdb to the late 2010s). Libraries were built with the immunoSEQ multiplex PCR assay. The entire amount of isolated RNA was reverse transcribed using the High Capacity cDNA Reverse Transcription Kit, so the sequenced TCRB transcripts were expressed ones. Drawn from immuneACCESS, this table holds only the in-frame rearrangements with V and J called that TCRdb kept. Clones are partly lost; checked studies trace under half to an unresolved V gene and leave the rest unexplained. Recorded for this sample are 900,000 or so clones; around a sixth of them occurred a single time. The ten largest clones take up 0.023% of the sample. Input material: naive CD4+ T cells from blood. This specimen's cell subset or site label, interpreted: true naive CD4+ T cells. The receptors here all came from a woman between 18 and 29 years old in good health.

The rearrangement links TRBV6-6 to TRBJ1-2; TRBD1 matches at 7 bases. The CDR3 is 13 residues long. Germline CDR1 reads MNHNY; CDR2 reads SVGAGI (reference sequence). The junction had 4 bases not matched to a gene; V was cut back by 7 bases and J by 2 bases. CDR3 nucleotides: TGTGCCAGCACCATGACAGGGAACTATGGCTACACCTTC. It yields the protein CASTMTGNYGYTF.

This chain uses TRBV6-5 with TRBJ2-1; 11 bases are a match to TRBD2. CDR1 is MNHEY, CDR2 SVGAGI, per germline. The CDR3 spans 13 residues. Losses at the gene ends were 6 bases for V and 9 bases for J; bases not matched to a gene: 4. CDR3 DNA sequence: TGTGCCAGCAGACTAGCGGGAGTTCCTGAGCAGTTCTTC. It specifies CASRLAGVPEQFF.

This clone turned up a few times. The V call is TRBV15, the J call TRBJ1-1, with TRBD1 as a possible D gene (5 bases). Trimming took 5 bases from V and 3 from J, leaving 13 bases between them. This CDR3 spans 14 amino acids. Germline lookup yields CDR1 LNHNV and CDR2 YYDKDF (reference sequence). CDR3 in amino acids: CATSASPGDTEAFF. Here the CDR3 DNA reads TGTGCCACCAGCGCTTCCCCGGGGGACACTGAAGCTTTCTTT. The entire variable domain, with the rest obtained from reference TRBV15 and TRBJ1-1, is as follows: DAMVIQNPRYQVTQFGKPVTLSCSQTLNHNVMYWYQQKSSQAPKLLFHYYDKDFNNEADTPDNFQSRRPNTSFCFLDIRSPGLGDTAMYLCATSASPGDTEAFFGQGTRLTVV.

The V and J genes are TRBV19 and TRBJ2-5; 12 nucleotides align to TRBD2. Trimming removed 3 bases from V and 9 bases from J; junction bases left unmatched: 11. In germline, CDR1 is LNHDA, CDR2 SQIVND (reference sequence). This CDR3 region has 16 residues. The CDR3 is CASSMSSGRALRAQYF. The CDR3 region has the DNA TGTGCCAGTAGTATGTCTAGCGGGAGGGCCCTCAGGGCCCAGTACTTC.

This clone has more than one count but fewer than ten. V usage is TRBV4-1 and J usage is TRBJ2-3, with a possible D match to TRBD1 (6 bases). V was trimmed by 3 bases and J by 6 bases, leaving 13 bases between them. The CDR3 sequence is 14 residues long. Germline lookup yields CDR1 MGHRA and CDR2 YSYEKL. The CDR3 sequence is CASSQDTQGDTQYF. The CDR3 region has the DNA TGCGCCAGCAGCCAGGACACCCAGGGGGATACGCAGTATTTT.

This chain joins TRBV9 and TRBJ2-5; D gene uncertain. Trimming removed 5 bases at V and 7 bases at J, with 18 bases between. This CDR3 contains 14 residues. Germline CDR1 SGDLS, CDR2 YYNGEE. DNA for the CDR3: TGTGCCAGCAGTACCATCGCGTCCCTGGGGACCCAGTACTTC. Translated, it gives CASSTIASLGTQYF.

This clone came up a few times. This chain links TRBV29-1 with TRBJ1-2; D gene uncertain. Germline V gives CDR1 SQVTM, CDR2 ANQGSEA. With 2 bases removed from V and 4 bases from J, the gap between germline ends came to 14 bases. CDR3 length: 14 amino acids. CDR3 residues: CSVEPSDELYGYTF. CDR3 bases: TGCAGCGTTGAACCCAGCGACGAACTCTATGGCTACACCTTC. Using reference TRBV29-1 and TRBJ1-2 for the parts outside the CDR3, the full variable domain is SAVISQKPSRDICQRGTSLTIQCQVDSQVTMMFWYRQQPGQSLTLIATANQGSEATYESGFVIDKFPISRPNLTFSTLTVSNMSPEDSSIYLCSVEPSDELYGYTFGSGTRLTVV.

The chain has TRBV5-8 and TRBJ2-7, with a weak D call TRBD1 (5 bases). Germline values: CDR1 SGHTS, CDR2 YDEGEE. Trimming removed 1 base from V and 0 bases from J, with 14 bases in between. The CDR3 totals 16 residues. The CDR3 DNA reads as TGTGCCAGCAGCTTGATAATGGCAGGGTACTCCTACGAGCAGTACTTC. Protein sequence: CASSLIMAGYSYEQYF.

CDR3 sequence: CAIRVGDPYNEQFF. The CDR3 region has the DNA TGTGCCATCCGGGTAGGGGACCCCTACAATGAGCAGTTCTTC. The chain couples TRBV10-3 to TRBJ2-1; D assignment may be TRBD1 or TRBD2 (5 bases each). The CDR3 spans 14 residues. Germline CDR1 and CDR2: ENHRY and SYGVKD. The V and J ends lost 8 bases and 2 bases respectively, with 13 bases between them.

Only a few counts were recorded for this clone. The chain combines TRBV19 with TRBJ2-3; D gene ambiguous. This CDR3 comprises 14 residues. V lost 2 bases and J lost 1, with 7 bases in between. The germline V gene encodes CDR1 LNHDA and CDR2 SQIVND (reference sequence). The CDR3 here is CASSIIGGTDTQYF. CDR3 DNA sequence: TGTGCCAGTAGTATAATCGGCGGCACAGATACGCAGTATTTT.

The rearrangement links TRBV10-3 to TRBJ2-7, with 11 bases that match TRBD2. Trimming at V came to 2 bases and at J to 5 bases, leaving 2 bases not matched to a gene. CDR3 length equals 14 residues. Germline V gene lookup returns CDR1 ENHRY and CDR2 SYGVKD. DNA of the CDR3: TGTGCCATCAGTGAGACTAGCGGGAGCAACGAGCAGTACTTC. Its protein product is CAISETSGSNEQYF.

In this sample, this clone turned up a few times. The chain employs TRBV18 and TRBJ2-6; D could derive from TRBD1 or TRBD2 (5 bases each). CDR3 length: 17 amino acids. The ends were cut back, 1 base at V and 0 bases at J, with 10 bases in the middle. The germline gives CDR1 KGHSH, CDR2 LQKENI. The CDR3 sequence: CASSPLQGASGANVLTF. The CDR3 DNA follows: TGTGCCAGCTCACCACTCCAGGGAGCCTCTGGGGCCAACGTCCTGACTTTC.

This clone showed up many times. The chain joins TRBV23-1 to TRBJ2-1, with 7 bases identical to TRBD1. TRBV23-1 is sorted into the ORF group, with uncertain function. V lost 10 bases, J lost 5 bases, and 11 bases stayed unmatched. CDR3 length equals 14 residues. The DNA for the CDR3 is TGCGCCAACGTCAGGGGGAAGTCGGACAATGAGCAGTTCTTC. The encoded protein is CANVRGKSDNEQFF.

The genes are TRBV7-9 and TRBJ1-5; D gene ambiguous. V shed 1 base and J shed 4 bases, with 5 bases lying between them. Germline V gene data show CDR1 as SEHNR and CDR2 as FQNEAQ (reference sequence). The CDR3 has 13 amino acids. Here the CDR3 DNA reads TGTGCCAGCAGCTTAGAGCCTAATCAGCCCCAGCATTTT. It specifies CASSLEPNQPQHF.

This clone was seen only a few times. The germline gene is not matched at one end of the junction; a read error may be the cause. The genes are TRBV18 and TRBJ2-6; maybe TRBD1 (6 bases). The germline CDR1 and CDR2 sequences are KGHSH and LQKENI. The CDR3 has 17 residues. DNA for the CDR3: TGTGCCCGCTCACCCCCGCAGGGGAGTCGTGGGGCCAACGTCCTGACTTTC. Translation: CARSPPQGSRGANVLTF.

The genes are TRBV5-4 and TRBJ2-2; 7 positions agree with TRBD2. Germline assignment: CDR1 SGHNT and CDR2 YYREEE (reference sequence). The V gene end was trimmed by 0 bases and the J gene end by 0 bases; junction bases not matched to a gene: 2. CDR3 length: 16 residues. This CDR3 is CASSLGGLSNTGELFF. CDR3 nucleotides: TGTGCCAGCAGCTTGGGGGGACTATCGAACACCGGGGAGCTGTTTTTT.

The chain couples TRBV2 to TRBJ2-5, with 8 bases matching TRBD2. With 10 bases clipped from V and 5 bases from J, the junction kept 9 bases outside the gene matches. Per the germline V gene, CDR1 is SNHLY and CDR2 is FYNNEI. The CDR3 runs 13 residues. CDR3 in amino acids: CATLLPGGETQYF. The CDR3 DNA reads TGTGCCACCCTACTACCGGGAGGGGAGACCCAGTACTTC.

The chain carries TRBV10-3 and TRBJ2-1; no clear D. V was cut by 4 bases and J by 4 bases, with 8 bases left in between. This CDR3 has 13 residues. Germline CDR1 and CDR2: ENHRY and SYGVKD. CDR3 sequence: CAISGVEYNEQFF. The CDR3 nucleotides read TGTGCCATCAGTGGGGTAGAGTACAATGAGCAGTTCTTC.

The rearrangement joins TRBV29-1 to TRBJ2-1; 8 bases align to TRBD1. The junction had 9 bases not matched to a gene; V was cut back by 5 bases and J by 3 bases. The CDR3 is made up of 15 amino acids. Germline CDR1 is SQVTM and CDR2 is ANQGSEA. CDR3 bases: TGCAGCGTTACCCCTGCAGGGGGCGACTACAATGAGCAGTTCTTC. Translating gives CSVTPAGGDYNEQFF.

This clone was recorded a few times. The genes are TRBV7-3 and TRBJ2-3; no clear D. Per germline, CDR1 SGHTA and CDR2 FQGTGA. The V end was cut by 2 bases, the J end by 1 base, with 7 bases between. The CDR3 covers 14 residues. The DNA of the CDR3 is TGTGCCAGCAGCTTAGGCTACCGCACAGATACGCAGTATTTT. Translated, it gives CASSLGYRTDTQYF.

With respect to this clone: Other DNA sequences of this sample code for an identical CDR3. The chain recombines TRBV7-3 with TRBJ2-1; D possibly corresponds to TRBD2 (5 bases). The CDR3 contains 14 residues. V was pared by 2 bases and J by 4 bases, with 9 bases between. The germline CDR1 and CDR2 sequences are SGHTA and FQGTGA. The CDR3 reads CASSLGGSYNEQFF. The CDR3 DNA reads TGTGCCAGCAGCTTAGGCGGGTCATACAATGAGCAGTTCTTC.

This clone occurred a few times. Other DNA sequences in this specimen translate into the identical CDR3. The chain employs TRBV18 and TRBJ2-1, with a weak D call TRBD1 (6 bases). The length of the CDR3 is 14 residues. CDR1 KGHSH and CDR2 LQKENI come from the germline V gene. V lost 6 bases and J 4 bases, leaving 13 bases between the germline ends. CDR3 amino acids: CASSPQGTYNEQFF. The CDR3 nucleotides are TGTGCCAGCTCGCCTCAGGGGACGTACAATGAGCAGTTCTTC.

The rearrangement joins TRBV18 to TRBJ1-5; 7 nucleotides match TRBD1. Trimming took 4 bases from V and 4 from J; bases not matched to a gene: 4. This CDR3 is built from 14 residues. Germline values: CDR1 KGHSH, CDR2 LQKENI. CDR3 protein: CASSLQGTNQPQHF. In DNA form, the CDR3 reads TGTGCCAGCTCACTACAGGGGACAAATCAGCCCCAGCATTTT.

This clone was seen more than once but under ten times. The chain carries TRBV9 and TRBJ2-5; D not certain. The J call could be wrong; TRBJ2-7 is a better fit for the DNA end. This CDR3 comprises 13 residues. Looked up from germline, CDR1 is SGDLS and CDR2 is YYNGEE. For the CDR3, the DNA is TGTGCCAGCAGCGTCAGTCCCTTCTACGAGCAGTACTTC. Its protein product is CASSVSPFYEQYF.

This chain connects TRBV5-6 to TRBJ2-5; D is unclear. Trimming took off 1 base at V and 3 bases at J, with 13 bases between the two ends. Looked up from germline, CDR1 is SGHDT and CDR2 is YYEEEE. The CDR3 covers 15 residues. CDR3 DNA sequence: TGTGCCAGCAGCTTGCTGTCTCAGAACGAAGAGACCCAGTACTTC. Protein sequence: CASSLLSQNEETQYF.

This clone was detected once. The rearrangement uses TRBV7-2 and TRBJ2-1, with 10 bases identical to TRBD2. Germline V lookup: CDR1 SGHTA, CDR2 FQGNSA. V was pared by 6 bases and J by 0 bases, with 8 bases of the junction left unmatched. The CDR3 totals 17 residues. The CDR3 nucleotides read TGTGCCAGCAGGCCTAGCGGGAGTGGGGGCTCCTACAATGAGCAGTTCTTC. Its translation is CASRPSGSGGSYNEQFF.

Of note for this clone: Other DNA sequences in this sample translate to the same CDR3. The chain carries TRBV7-9 and TRBJ1-4, with D possibly being TRBD1 (6 bases). V dropped 5 bases and J dropped 0 bases, with 10 bases sitting between them. Germline V gene lookup returns CDR1 SEHNR and CDR2 FQNEAQ (reference sequence). The CDR3 is 15 residues long. Here the CDR3 reads CASSLGGSTNEKLFF. Here the CDR3 DNA reads TGTGCCAGCAGCCTAGGGGGATCAACTAATGAAAAACTGTTTTTT.